The entry below gives a single TCR beta chain sequence along with its context. Its target is unknown. The data stem from a study of cytomegalovirus exposure and HLA in healthy donors. Study observations and caveats: Common viral pathogens seemed to be connected with several of the most significant clusters, according to a later analysis. A classifier reportedly called cytomegalovirus status with high sensitivity and specificity.

Unmatched junction bases numbered 12, after V lost 0 bases and J lost 7 bases. This CDR3 is built from 17 residues. CDR1 is GTSNPN, CDR2 SVGIG, per germline (reference sequence). Researchers ran the PCR with 60 Vbeta and 13 Jbeta primers. Sequencing used immunoSEQ multiplex PCR; TCRdb keeps in-frame clones, though not all of them. Among about 160,000 clones listed, about 83% were seen once. V usage is TRBV30 and J usage is TRBJ2-1; TRBD2 agrees at 10 bases. The receptor's source is a woman younger than 45 in good health and CMV-seronegative. Sequenced: PBMCs. The CDR3 nucleotides read TGTGCCTGGAGTGTACTCGGAAGGAGCGGGAGGGCTAATGAGCAGTTCTTC. It yields the protein CAWSVLGRSGRANEQFF.